Listed below are T cell receptor beta chains from one sample, sequenced in a study of T cell responses to AZD1222 COVID-19 vaccine. Sequencing was performed with immunoSEQ multiplex PCR; in TCRdb, only in-frame clones are kept and a portion is missing. The sample carries around 120,000 clones, 92% recorded once. Sequenced material: peripheral blood, taken 28 days after the second AZD1222 dose. The receptors stem from an adult who received the AZD1222 COVID-19 vaccine. Both conserved end residues are part of each CDR3. A D gene is named only where the DNA matches it firmly. Some rows mark clone size as missing; the rest say once, few, many or name a class of expanded clone.

D gene	clone size	V gene	J gene	CDR3 protein	CDR3 DNA
NA	NA	TRBV6-5	TRBJ1-2	CASSYSLMGGFGYTF	TGTGCCAGCAGTTACTCATTGATGGGGGGCTTTGGCTACACCTTC
TRBD1	NA	TRBV5-5	TRBJ1-6	CASSLSGTGLNSPLHF	TGTGCCAGCAGCTTGTCCGGGACAGGCTTGAATTCACCCCTCCACTTT
TRBD1	NA	TRBV15	TRBJ2-7	CATSRGGGSGYEQYF	TGTGCCACCAGCAGAGGAGGGGGCAGTGGGTACGAGCAGTACTTC
NA	NA	TRBV18	TRBJ2-6	CASSPQGSGANVLTF	TGTGCCAGCTCACCTCAGGGCTCTGGGGCCAACGTCCTGACTTTC
NA	NA	TRBV15	TRBJ2-1	CATSREASAYNEQFF	TGTGCCACCAGCAGAGAGGCTAGCGCCTACAATGAGCAGTTCTTC
NA	NA	TRBV14	TRBJ1-6	CASSQSPLHF	TGTGCCAGCAGCCAATCACCCCTCCACTTT
NA	NA	TRBV7-8	TRBJ2-1	CASSQGQGWNEQFF	TGTGCCAGCAGCCAAGGGCAGGGTTGGAATGAGCAGTTCTTC
TRBD2	NA	TRBV4-1	TRBJ2-1	CASSQVHRPSGGLYNEQFF	TGCGCCAGCAGCCAAGTTCATCGCCCTAGCGGAGGTTTATACAATGAGCAGTTCTTC
TRBD2	NA	TRBV3-1/TRBV3-2	TRBJ2-3	CASSQDRTSDGDTQYF	TGTGCCAGCAGCCAAGATCGGACTAGCGACGGGGATACGCAGTATTTT
NA	NA	TRBV7-2	TRBJ1-6	CASSLELLGNSPLHF	TGTGCCAGCAGCTTAGAGTTGTTGGGAAATTCACCCCTCCACTTT
NA	NA	TRBV3-1/TRBV3-2	TRBJ1-5	CASSQDHGGAWGYSNQPQHF	TGTGCCAGCAGCCAAGATCATGGAGGGGCGTGGGGATATAGCAATCAGCCCCAGCATTTT
TRBD1	NA	TRBV5-1	TRBJ1-5	CASSRTGGNQPQHF	TGCGCCAGCAGCAGAACAGGGGGCAATCAGCCCCAGCATTTT
TRBD1	NA	TRBV3-1/TRBV3-2	TRBJ1-6	CASSQTGGIFGSPLHF	TGTGCCAGCAGCCAGACAGGGGGAATTTTTGGTTCACCCCTCCACTTT
NA	NA	TRBV28	TRBJ2-1	CASSLPQQVPSSYNEQFF	TGTGCCAGCAGTTTACCCCAACAGGTGCCGAGCTCCTACAATGAGCAGTTCTTC
TRBD1	NA	TRBV2	TRBJ1-2	CASSRTGGDTSGYTF	TGTGCCAGCAGCAGGACAGGGGGGGATACAAGTGGCTACACCTTC
NA	NA	TRBV4-2	TRBJ1-1	CASSQDGRALNTEAFF	TGTGCCAGCAGCCAAGATGGGAGGGCCCTGAACACTGAAGCTTTCTTT
TRBD1	NA	TRBV13	TRBJ1-2	CASSLGQGFYYGYTF	TGTGCCAGCAGCTTGGGACAGGGCTTTTACTATGGCTACACCTTC
TRBD1	once	TRBV19	TRBJ1-5	CASSFTGGIQPQHF	TGTGCCAGTAGTTTCACAGGGGGTATTCAGCCCCAGCATTTT
NA	NA	TRBV28	TRBJ1-1	CASRVLLEAFF	TGTGCCAGCAGGGTTTTATTAGAAGCTTTCTTT
NA	NA	TRBV4-2	TRBJ1-2	CASSRPDSNYGYTF	TGTGCCAGCAGCCGACCCGACAGTAACTATGGCTACACCTTC
NA	NA	TRBV19	TRBJ1-5	CASKPTGPLGNQPQHF	TGTGCCAGTAAACCAACAGGACCTTTGGGCAATCAGCCCCAGCATTTT
TRBD1	NA	TRBV24-1	TRBJ1-5	CATMDRGMGQPQHF	TGTGCCACCATGGACAGGGGAATGGGTCAGCCCCAGCATTTT
NA	NA	TRBV2	TRBJ2-1	CASSERGPNSYNEQFF	TGTGCCAGCAGTGAAAGGGGACCTAACTCCTACAATGAGCAGTTCTTC
NA	NA	TRBV6-5	TRBJ1-6	CASSSTGSPLHF	TGTGCCAGCAGCTCCACAGGCTCACCCCTCCACTTT
TRBD1	NA	TRBV28	TRBJ2-1	CASRTGQGSYNEQFF	TGTGCCAGCAGAACGGGACAGGGCTCCTACAATGAGCAGTTCTTC
NA	NA	TRBV19	TRBJ1-1	CASSIGWGNTEAFF	TGTGCCAGTAGTATAGGGTGGGGGAACACTGAAGCTTTCTTT
NA	NA	TRBV18	TRBJ1-5	CASSPFADQPQHF	TGTGCCAGCTCCCCCTTTGCGGATCAGCCCCAGCATTTT
NA	NA	TRBV28	TRBJ2-7	CASSIRDATEQYF	TGTGCCAGCAGCATCCGGGATGCGACCGAGCAGTACTTC
NA	NA	TRBV28	TRBJ2-5	CASSLKGTQYF	TGTGCCAGCAGTTTGAAGGGGACCCAGTACTTC